Each of the 18 T cell receptor beta chains below was sequenced from the same sample in a study of blood T cell repertoires in COVID-19 (dated by TCRdb to 2020 to 2022). Library method: the immunoSEQ multiplex PCR assay. Imported from immuneACCESS, the table was reduced by TCRdb to in-frame sequences with V and J called. These copies leave out some clones; in studies compared against another copy, an unresolved V gene accounts for under half, and the cause of the remainder is not known. The sample table shows about 240,000 clones, and 80% to 85% are seen once. Roughly 12% of the sample belongs to the ten largest clones. The specimen was peripheral blood. Every receptor here comes from a woman aged 60-70 years with active or convalescent COVID-19.

The rearrangement uses TRBV5-6 and TRBJ2-4, with no clear D. V was cut by 0 bases and J by 2 bases, with 12 bases left in between. The length of the CDR3 is 16 residues. Per germline, CDR1 SGHDT and CDR2 YYEEEE. CDR3 protein: CASSLVRSVPKNIQYF. The CDR3 coding sequence is TGTGCCAGCAGCTTGGTCAGGTCGGTACCCAAAAACATTCAGTACTTC.

This chain links TRBV30 with TRBJ1-3, with D unresolved. Germline V gene lookup returns CDR1 GTSNPN and CDR2 SVGIG (reference sequence). V lost 3 bases, J lost 4 bases, and 13 bases lay in between. The CDR3 totals 14 residues. CDR3 DNA: TGTGCCTGGAGCGGAGGGTTTTCCGGAAACACCATATATTTT. This codes for CAWSGGFSGNTIYF.

The table lists this clone with a few counts. The chain combines TRBV9 with TRBJ2-5; 8 nucleotides align to TRBD2. The V segment lost 5 bases and the J segment 5 bases; nucleotides outside the gene matches: 11. Germline-derived CDR1 and CDR2 are SGDLS and YYNGEE. This CDR3 comprises 15 residues. The CDR3 bases are TGTGCCAGCAGTTTTACTAGCGGTGGAGGGGAGACCCAGTACTTC. As protein: CASSFTSGGGETQYF.

The V call is TRBV27, the J call TRBJ2-1; 11 positions agree with TRBD2. The CDR3 is made up of 15 amino acids. The junction had 1 base not matched to a gene; V was cut back by 5 bases and J by 1 base. In germline, CDR1 is MNHEY, CDR2 SMNVEV (reference sequence). CDR3 sequence (DNA): TGTGCCAGCAGTAGACTAGCGGGGTCCTACAATGAGCAGTTCTTC. Its translation is CASSRLAGSYNEQFF.

J is TRBJ2-1 and V is TRBV18, with D possibly being TRBD2 (5 bases). This CDR3 comprises 15 residues. Trimming took 3 bases from V and 6 from J, leaving 15 bases between them. Germline V gene sequence: CDR1 KGHSH, CDR2 LQKENI. The CDR3 reads CASSPRGSGVNEQFF. The CDR3 region has the DNA TGTGCCAGCTCACCTCGAGGGTCTGGGGTCAATGAGCAGTTCTTC.

As regards this clone: The same CDR3 also results from other DNA sequences found in this sample. This chain joins TRBV27 and TRBJ1-1; TRBD1 agrees at 10 bases. The CDR3 is made up of 14 amino acids. CDR1 and CDR2 from the germline V gene are MNHEY and SMNVEV (reference sequence). V was pared by 6 bases and J by 5 bases, with 6 bases of the junction left unmatched. The CDR3 here is CASSPDRGRTEAFF. Written as DNA, the CDR3 is TGTGCCAGCAGCCCCGACAGGGGGCGGACTGAAGCTTTCTTT.

This clone was recorded only once. V usage is TRBV7-6 and J usage is TRBJ2-5; weak D call: TRBD1 (6 bases). The V and J ends lost 5 bases and 0 bases respectively, with 28 bases between them. Per germline, CDR1 SGHVS and CDR2 FNYEAQ. This CDR3 spans 20 amino acids. This CDR3 reads CASSVLRPRGTTPYQETQYF. CDR3 DNA: TGTGCCAGCAGCGTACTGCGGCCCAGGGGCACTACTCCGTACCAAGAGACCCAGTACTTC.

This CDR3 reads CASSYSSGQGKGQPQHF. Here the CDR3 DNA reads TGTGCCAGCAGCTATTCCTCGGGACAGGGGAAAGGGCAGCCCCAGCATTTT. The chain is built from TRBV11-2 and TRBJ1-5; TRBD1 agrees at 10 bases. V shed 4 bases, J shed 7 bases, and the junction held 13 bases outside the gene matches. The germline V gene has CDR1 SGHAT and CDR2 FQNNGV. The CDR3 is 17 amino acids.

J is TRBJ1-5 and V is TRBV10-3; a possible D gene is TRBD1 (5 bases). This CDR3 is 16 amino acids long. Germline V lookup: CDR1 ENHRY, CDR2 SYGVKD. V lost 2 bases to trimming and J lost 6 bases, with 17 bases between them. DNA for the CDR3: TGTGCCATCAGTGAGGGGGCCCCCCTCGGCGGTCAGCCCCAGCATTTT. Protein sequence: CAISEGAPLGGQPQHF.

This chain joins TRBV19 and TRBJ2-3, with TRBD1 matching 12 bases. The germline V gene encodes CDR1 LNHDA and CDR2 SQIVND (reference sequence). Trimming cost V 4 bases and J 6 bases; bases outside gene matches: 8. The CDR3 has 16 amino acids. The CDR3 region is CASSTPSGQGADTQYF. In nucleotides, the CDR3 is TGTGCCAGTAGTACACCATCGGGACAGGGGGCCGATACGCAGTATTTT.

The CDR3 sequence is CASSPLGAGGPYEQYF. The CDR3 nucleotides are TGTGCCAGCAGTCCGCTCGGTGCGGGGGGGCCGTACGAGCAGTACTTC. The V and J genes are TRBV27 and TRBJ2-7; 9 bases match TRBD2. The CDR3 is made up of 16 amino acids. CDR1 is MNHEY and CDR2 is SMNVEV in the germline V gene (reference sequence). V gave up 5 bases and J gave up 4 bases; unmatched junction bases: 12.

V usage is TRBV6-5 and J usage is TRBJ1-1; D is unclear. Per the germline V gene, CDR1 is MNHEY and CDR2 is SVGAGI. The CDR3 is made up of 12 amino acids. The V end was cut by 5 bases, the J end by 3 bases, with 7 bases between. The CDR3, as DNA: TGTGCCAGCAGTACTATCGACACTGAAGCTTTCTTT. Translated: CASSTIDTEAFF.

The chain is built from TRBV15 and TRBJ1-6, with D uncertain. This CDR3 spans 15 amino acids. Germline CDR1 is LNHNV and CDR2 is YYDKDF (reference sequence). V dropped 5 bases and J dropped 3 bases, with 11 bases sitting between them. Here the CDR3 reads CATSPSTDYNSPLHF. The DNA for the CDR3 is TGTGCCACCAGCCCTTCTACAGACTATAATTCACCCCTCCACTTT.

The V gene is TRBV18, the J gene TRBJ1-5; the D gene is possibly TRBD1 (5 bases). This CDR3 contains 14 residues. The germline V and J ends were trimmed by 2 bases and 4 bases, with 9 bases remaining between them. CDR1 is KGHSH and CDR2 is LQKENI in the germline V gene. CDR3 coding DNA: TGTGCCAGCTCACCAGAGACAGTTAATCAGCCCCAGCATTTT. This translates into CASSPETVNQPQHF.

DNA for the CDR3: TGTGCCAGTAGTATCCGGACAGGGGGGGAAACTGAAGCTTTCTTT. It encodes CASSIRTGGETEAFF. The J gene is TRBJ1-1, the V gene TRBV19; 10 bases match TRBD1. Germline CDR1 reads LNHDA; CDR2 reads SQIVND (reference sequence). The CDR3 totals 15 residues. V lost 3 bases to trimming and J lost 5 bases; unmatched junction nucleotides: 6.

The chain combines TRBV30 with TRBJ1-5, with D tentatively TRBD1 (6 bases). Per germline, CDR1 GTSNPN and CDR2 SVGIG (reference sequence). The ends were cut back, 2 bases at V and 4 bases at J, with 15 bases in the middle. This CDR3 contains 15 residues. The CDR3 loop is CAWSYGDTKNQPQHF. The CDR3, as DNA: TGTGCCTGGAGTTATGGGGACACTAAAAATCAGCCCCAGCATTTT.

This chain uses TRBV7-8 with TRBJ1-4; D uncertain. The CDR3 spans 14 residues. V lost 5 bases and J 0 bases, leaving 7 bases between the germline ends. Germline lookup yields CDR1 SGHVS and CDR2 FQNEAQ. CDR3 sequence (DNA): TGTGCCAGCAGCCCCCGGGCAACTAATGAAAAACTGTTTTTT. This sequence encodes CASSPRATNEKLFF.

J is TRBJ1-2 and V is TRBV29-1, with D possibly TRBD1 on 6 matching bases. V shed 3 bases and J shed 2 bases, with 13 bases lying between them. This CDR3 region has 14 residues. CDR1 SQVTM and CDR2 ANQGSEA come from the germline V gene. The CDR3 here is CSVEKYQGNYGYTF. For the CDR3, the DNA is TGCAGCGTTGAGAAATATCAGGGGAACTATGGCTACACCTTC. Filled out from reference TRBV29-1 and TRBJ1-2, the complete variable domain reads SAVISQKPSRDICQRGTSLTIQCQVDSQVTMMFWYRQQPGQSLTLIATANQGSEATYESGFVIDKFPISRPNLTFSTLTVSNMSPEDSSIYLCSVEKYQGNYGYTFGSGTRLTVV.